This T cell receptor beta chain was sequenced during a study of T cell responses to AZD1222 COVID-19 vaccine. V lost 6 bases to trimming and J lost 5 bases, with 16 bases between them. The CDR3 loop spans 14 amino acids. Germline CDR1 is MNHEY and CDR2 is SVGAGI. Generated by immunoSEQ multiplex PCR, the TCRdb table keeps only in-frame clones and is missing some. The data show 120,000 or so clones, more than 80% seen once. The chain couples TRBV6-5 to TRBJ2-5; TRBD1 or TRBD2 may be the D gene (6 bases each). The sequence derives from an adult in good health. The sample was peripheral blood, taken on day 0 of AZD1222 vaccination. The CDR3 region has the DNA TGTGCCAGCAGCCCCCCCGGGGGCCAGGAGACCCAGTACTTC. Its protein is CASSPPGGQETQYF.